This TCR beta chain was profiled in a study of T cell repertoires in cytomegalovirus infection. Study-wide context: Public TCR beta signatures marked donors with CMV infection and the matching HLA. Findings and limits, study-wide: Dominating the ex vivo response were HLA-C-restricted CMV-specific TCR beta clonotypes. The cumulative frequency of public TCR beta families identified carriers of CMV plus the relevant HLA.

Remarks on this clonotype: What it recognizes is unknown.

TCRdb redid the calling of the reads with MiXCR, one entry per CDR3 protein. The table records fewer than 550,000 distinct CDR3 sequences, more than 20% of them present only once. The CDR3 spans 17 residues. Germline V CDR1 and CDR2: MGHRA, YSYEKL. V shed 0 bases and J 5 bases; nucleotides not matched to a gene: 6. The gene calls are TRBV4-1 and TRBJ2-1, with TRBD2 matching 11 bases. Sequencing was performed on PBMCs. The TCR was taken from a human donor in good health (CMV status not recorded). Some clones in this sample may be carry-over from other donors' samples. Here the CDR3 reads CASSQDQGTSGDNEQFF. The CDR3 DNA is TGCGCCAGCAGCCAAGATCAAGGGACTAGCGGAGACAATGAGCAGTTCTTC.